A selection of T cell receptor beta chains follows, all from one sample in a study of cytomegalovirus exposure and HLA in healthy donors. Libraries were prepared by immunoSEQ multiplex PCR; TCRdb keeps only in-frame clonotypes and omits some of them. Among 55,000 to 80,000 clones listed, more than 70% were seen once. Sequenced: PBMCs. All receptors derive from a man between 50 and 59 years old in good health and CMV-seropositive. Each CDR3 is given with its conserved first and last residue. D genes are given only for firm matches. Clone size is given for some rows only: seen once, a few or many times, or a class if the clone is expanded.

clone_size	j_call	d_call	v_call	cdr3_nt	cdr3_aa
once	TRBJ1-4	NA	TRBV5-1	TGCGCCAGCAGCAGGACAGATAGTAATGAAAAACTGTTTTTT	CASSRTDSNEKLFF
NA	TRBJ1-2	NA	TRBV20-1	TGCAGTGCTAGGACAGTGGATGGCTACACCTTC	CSARTVDGYTF
NA	TRBJ2-5	TRBD2	TRBV7-9	TGTGCCAGCAGCTTAGCGGAATCGCGGGGGACCCAAGAGACCCAGTACTTC	CASSLAESRGTQETQYF
NA	TRBJ2-5	NA	TRBV29-1	TGCAGCGTCGGCGGGGCGGAGACCCAGTACTTC	CSVGGAETQYF
NA	TRBJ2-5	TRBD2	TRBV14	TGTGCCAGCAGCTCTGTAACCGGGACTAGTAATCGTTTCGAGACCCAGTACTTC	CASSSVTGTSNRFETQYF
NA	TRBJ2-3	TRBD1	TRBV19	TGTGCCAGTAGTATAGGTTTAGACAGGGGAGATACGCAGTATTTT	CASSIGLDRGDTQYF
NA	TRBJ1-5	NA	TRBV19	TGTGCCAGTAGTATGGGGCTGCTTAGCAATCAGCCCCAGCATTTT	CASSMGLLSNQPQHF
NA	TRBJ2-5	NA	TRBV5-1	TGCGCCAGCAGCTTTAAAGAGACCCAGTACTTC	CASSFKETQYF
NA	TRBJ1-1	TRBD1	TRBV7-2	TGTGCCAGCAGCATCAGGACAGGTTTTGGCACTGAAGCTTTCTTT	CASSIRTGFGTEAFF
NA	TRBJ1-2	NA	TRBV28	TGTGCCAGCAGTTTACTCGACTATGGCTACACCTTC	CASSLLDYGYTF
NA	TRBJ1-5	TRBD1	TRBV4-1	TGCGCCAGCAGTCAATTTCTAGACAGGGTAGGGCAGCCCCAGCATTTT	CASSQFLDRVGQPQHF
NA	TRBJ2-3	NA	TRBV12-5	TGTGCTAGTGGTTTGGTTGGCCCAGATACGCAGTATTTT	CASGLVGPDTQYF
once	TRBJ1-3	TRBD1	TRBV6-5	TGTGCCAGCGGGGGGACAGGGGGCCCTGGAAACACCATATATTTT	CASGGTGGPGNTIYF
NA	TRBJ2-3	TRBD2	TRBV9	TGTGCCAGCAGCCCTAGGACTAGCGGGAGGAGTAGCACAGATACGCAGTATTTT	CASSPRTSGRSSTDTQYF
NA	TRBJ1-2	NA	TRBV5-5	TGTGCCAGCAGCAAGGGGTGGACCGAATGGGACTATGGCTACACCTTC	CASSKGWTEWDYGYTF
NA	TRBJ2-5	NA	TRBV5-1	TGCGCCAGCAGCTTGGCCGGGGGGCCCCAAGAGACCCAGTACTTC	CASSLAGGPQETQYF
NA	TRBJ1-5	NA	TRBV28	TGTGCCAGCAGCCCTACAGGGTTCAATCAGCCCCAGCATTTT	CASSPTGFNQPQHF
NA	TRBJ2-1	TRBD2	TRBV5-4	TGTGCCAGCAGCTTGGATTCAGCGGGGGATGTCAATGAGCAGTTCTTC	CASSLDSAGDVNEQFF
NA	TRBJ2-3	TRBD2	TRBV9	TGTGCCAGCAGCCCCCGACTAGCAACTAGCACAGATACGCAGTATTTT	CASSPRLATSTDTQYF
NA	TRBJ1-1	NA	TRBV7-2	TGTGCCAGCAGCTTAGAACAGGTGAAGAACACTGAAGCTTTCTTT	CASSLEQVKNTEAFF
NA	TRBJ1-6	NA	TRBV4-3	TGCGCCAGCAGCGCTGACGGGGAGCCACCCCTCCACTTT	CASSADGEPPLHF
NA	TRBJ2-7	NA	TRBV5-1	TGCGCCAGCAGCTTGGGTTCGGGGGAAACCTACGAGCAGTACTTC	CASSLGSGETYEQYF
few	TRBJ2-3	TRBD2	TRBV5-1	TGCGCCAGCAGCTTGAGGGCTAGCGGGAGTAGGTTGACAGATACGCAGTATTTT	CASSLRASGSRLTDTQYF
NA	TRBJ2-7	TRBD2	TRBV5-5	TGTGCCAGCAGCTCTCAGCGGGGGGCCTCGTACGAGCAGTACTTC	CASSSQRGASYEQYF
NA	TRBJ2-5	NA	TRBV30	TGTGCCTGGAGCCCAGGAAAAGAGACCCAGTACTTC	CAWSPGKETQYF
NA	TRBJ1-2	NA	TRBV11-2	TGTGCCAGCAGTGGTTGGGACACCTCTTGGGATGGCTACACCTTC	CASSGWDTSWDGYTF
NA	TRBJ1-5	NA	TRBV15	TGTGCCGCCAGCAGGCCAGGCACGGGGCAGCCCCAGCATTTT	CAASRPGTGQPQHF
NA	TRBJ2-2	NA	TRBV11-2	TGTGCCAGCAGCTTCAACAGGGACGCCGGGGAGCTGTTTTTT	CASSFNRDAGELFF
NA	TRBJ2-1	TRBD1	TRBV7-2	TGTGCCAGCAGCTTAGGGACAGGCAATGAGCAGTTCTTC	CASSLGTGNEQFF
NA	TRBJ2-7	TRBD1	TRBV30	TGTGCCTGGGGACTGGGGACAGGGGGCAACGAGCAGTACTTC	CAWGLGTGGNEQYF
NA	TRBJ2-7	TRBD1	TRBV28	TGTGCCAGCAGTCAGTCCCCAGGGGGCCGCACCTACGAGCAGTACTTC	CASSQSPGGRTYEQYF
few	TRBJ1-1	NA	TRBV18	TGTGCCAGCTCCCCCGAGAGGGTGGCCACTGAAGCTTTCTTT	CASSPERVATEAFF
NA	TRBJ1-2	NA	TRBV27	TGTGCCAGCAGTTTATCGGTAGGGGGTTCCTATGGCTACACCTTC	CASSLSVGGSYGYTF
NA	TRBJ2-7	TRBD1	TRBV2	TGTGCCAGCAGCGAACTACAGACAGGGGTTTCCTACGAGCAGTACTTC	CASSELQTGVSYEQYF
NA	TRBJ2-3	NA	TRBV7-8	TGTGCCAGCAGCCCCCAACAGGGAATCGCAGATACGCAGTATTTT	CASSPQQGIADTQYF
NA	TRBJ2-1	TRBD2	TRBV25-1	TGTGCCAGCAGTGATGGGCTAAGCGGGAGGCAGAATGAGCAGTTCTTC	CASSDGLSGRQNEQFF
NA	TRBJ2-7	NA	TRBV5-4	TGTGCCAGCAGCGATTCGAACAGGGTGGACGAGCAGTACTTC	CASSDSNRVDEQYF
few	TRBJ1-5	TRBD1	TRBV7-6	TGTGCCAGCAGCTCACAGGGGGGGGGTCAGCCCCAGCATTTT	CASSSQGGGQPQHF
NA	TRBJ2-3	NA	TRBV7-2	TGTGCCAGCAGCCCCGAGGTGTGGGGGGCAGATACGCAGTATTTT	CASSPEVWGADTQYF
NA	TRBJ1-5	TRBD1	TRBV6-1	TGTGCCAGCAGAGGGACAGGAAGCAATCAGCCCCAGCATTTT	CASRGTGSNQPQHF